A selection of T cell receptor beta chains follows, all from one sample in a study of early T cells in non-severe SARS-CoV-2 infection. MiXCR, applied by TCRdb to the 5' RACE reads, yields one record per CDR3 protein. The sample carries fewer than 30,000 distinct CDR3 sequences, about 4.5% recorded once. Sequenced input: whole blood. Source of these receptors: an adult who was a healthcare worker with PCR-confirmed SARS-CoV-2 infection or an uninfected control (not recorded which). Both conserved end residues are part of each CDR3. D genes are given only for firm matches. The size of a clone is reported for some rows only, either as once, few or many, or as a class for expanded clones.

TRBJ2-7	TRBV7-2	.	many	TGTGCCAGCAGCTTATCAACTGGCCACGAGCAGTACTTC	CASSLSTGHEQYF
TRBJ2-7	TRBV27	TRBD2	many	TGTGCCAGCAGTCCCCGGGGGGGAGAGCAGTACTTC	CASSPRGGEQYF
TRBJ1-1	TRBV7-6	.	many	TGTGCCAGCAGCCCCAATGACAATGGGGGGGAAGCTTTCTTT	CASSPNDNGGEAFF
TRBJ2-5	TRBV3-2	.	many	TGTGCCAGCAGCCCGAGCGGGGAGACCCAGTACTTC	CASSPSGETQYF
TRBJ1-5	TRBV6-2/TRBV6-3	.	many	TGTGCCAGCACCCCCGAGGGGAAGGGCAATCAGCCCCAGCATTTT	CASTPEGKGNQPQHF
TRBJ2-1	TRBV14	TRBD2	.	TGTGCCAGCAGCCCAAGCGGGGGCCATCAGTTCTTC	CASSPSGGHQFF
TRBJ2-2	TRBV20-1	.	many	TGCAGTGCTAGCCGATCAGGGGTCATTGACACCGGGGAGCTGTTTTTT	CSASRSGVIDTGELFF
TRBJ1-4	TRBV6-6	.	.	TGTGCCAGCAGTCCAGAGAAACGGTCGGCAAAACTGTTTTTT	CASSPEKRSAKLFF
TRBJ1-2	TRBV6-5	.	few	TGTGCCAGCAGCCGGGGCTATGGCTACACCTTC	CASSRGYGYTF
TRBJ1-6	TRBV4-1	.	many	TGCGCCAGCAGCCAAGCTTACGCAGGTTCTTCCTATAATTCACCCCTCCACTTT	CASSQAYAGSSYNSPLHF
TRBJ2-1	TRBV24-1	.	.	TGTGCCACCAGTGACCCGGGGACGTCACGCAAGCAGTTCTTC	CATSDPGTSRKQFF
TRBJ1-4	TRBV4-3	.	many	TGCGCCAGCAGCCAAGATCTCTCAGGTTGGGAAAAACTGTTTTTT	CASSQDLSGWEKLFF
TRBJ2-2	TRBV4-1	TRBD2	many	TGCGCCAGCAGCCCCTTGGGGCGGGAGACCGCCGGGGAGCTGTTTTTT	CASSPLGRETAGELFF
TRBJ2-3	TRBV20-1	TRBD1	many	TGCAGTGCTAGAAGCCTACAGGGGATGGCAGATACGCAGTATTTT	CSARSLQGMADTQYF
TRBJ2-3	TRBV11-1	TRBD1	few	TGTGCCAGCAGCTCGACAGGGTATGCAGATACGCAGTATTTT	CASSSTGYADTQYF
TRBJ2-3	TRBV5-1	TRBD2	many	TGCGCCAGCAGCTTGGGCTCTAGCGGATCCACAGATACGCAGTATTTT	CASSLGSSGSTDTQYF
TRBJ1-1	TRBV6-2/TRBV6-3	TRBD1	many	TGTGCCAGCAGGCAAACAGGGGCAGGCGGCGGTGAAGCTTTCTTT	CASRQTGAGGGEAFF
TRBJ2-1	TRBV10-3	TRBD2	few	TGTGCCACCCTAGCGGGTTCCTACAATGAGCAGTTCTTC	CATLAGSYNEQFF
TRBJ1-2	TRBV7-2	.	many	TGTGCCAGCAGCCAGGACAGCCCCCATGGCTACACCTTC	CASSQDSPHGYTF
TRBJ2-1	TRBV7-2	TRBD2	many	TGTGCCAGCAGACTAGCGGGAGGTACCACTTACAATGAGCAGTTCTTC	CASRLAGGTTYNEQFF
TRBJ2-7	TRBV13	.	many	TGTGCCAGCAGCCCATCGCAGCGTGACCTATTGGAGCAGTACTTC	CASSPSQRDLLEQYF
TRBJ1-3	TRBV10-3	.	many	TGTGCCATCAGTGATCAGAGCTCTGGAAACACCATATATTTT	CAISDQSSGNTIYF
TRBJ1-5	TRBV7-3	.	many	TGTGCCAGCAGCTTAGATAACAATCAGCCCCAGCATTTT	CASSLDNNQPQHF
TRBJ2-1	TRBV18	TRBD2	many	TGTGCCAGCTCACTGCCCGTGGGCAGCGGGAGTTCCAATGAGCAGTTCTTC	CASSLPVGSGSSNEQFF
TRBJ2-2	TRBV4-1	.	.	TGCGCCAGCAGCCAACGGCCAGCGCAGAACACCGGGGAGCTGTTTTTT	CASSQRPAQNTGELFF
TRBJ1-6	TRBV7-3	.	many	TGTGCCAGCAGCTTCGACAGCGGGGATAATTCACCCCTCCACTTT	CASSFDSGDNSPLHF
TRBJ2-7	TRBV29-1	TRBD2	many	TGCAGCGTTGTAAGAACTAGCGGGAGTCAGTACGAGCAGTACTTC	CSVVRTSGSQYEQYF
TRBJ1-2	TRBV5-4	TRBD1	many	TGTGCCAGCAGCCGGGGCAGGGGGACGGACTATGGCTACACCTTC	CASSRGRGTDYGYTF
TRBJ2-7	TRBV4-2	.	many	TGTGCCAGCAGCCAAGTCAGGGTTGGGGCCTCAAACTCCTACGAGCAGTACTTC	CASSQVRVGASNSYEQYF
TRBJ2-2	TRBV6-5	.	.	TGTGCCAGCAGGAGAGGGGGCGGGGAGCTGTTTTTT	CASRRGGGELFF